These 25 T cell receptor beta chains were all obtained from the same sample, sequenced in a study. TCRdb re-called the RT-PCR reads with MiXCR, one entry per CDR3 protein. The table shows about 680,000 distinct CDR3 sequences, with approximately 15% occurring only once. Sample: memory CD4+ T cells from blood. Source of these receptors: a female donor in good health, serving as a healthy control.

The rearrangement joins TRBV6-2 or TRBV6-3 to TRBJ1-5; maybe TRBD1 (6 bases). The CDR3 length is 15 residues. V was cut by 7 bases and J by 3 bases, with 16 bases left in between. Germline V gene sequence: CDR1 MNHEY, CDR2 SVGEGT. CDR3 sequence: CASTRDGTFNQPQHF. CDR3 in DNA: TGTGCCAGCACCCGAGACGGGACATTCAATCAGCCCCAGCATTTT.

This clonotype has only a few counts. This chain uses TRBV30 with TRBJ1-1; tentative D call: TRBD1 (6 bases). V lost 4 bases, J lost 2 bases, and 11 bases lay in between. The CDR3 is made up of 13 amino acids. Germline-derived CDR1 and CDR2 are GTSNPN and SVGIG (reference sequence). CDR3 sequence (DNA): TGTGCCTGGACAGGGGCATATAACACTGAAGCTTTCTTT. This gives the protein CAWTGAYNTEAFF.

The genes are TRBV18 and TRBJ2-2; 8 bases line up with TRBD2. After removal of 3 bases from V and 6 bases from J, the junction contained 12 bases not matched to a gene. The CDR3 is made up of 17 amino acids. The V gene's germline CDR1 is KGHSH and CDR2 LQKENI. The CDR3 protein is CASSPVFPTGGPGELFF. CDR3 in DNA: TGTGCCAGCTCACCGGTGTTTCCAACGGGAGGGCCCGGGGAGCTGTTTTTT.

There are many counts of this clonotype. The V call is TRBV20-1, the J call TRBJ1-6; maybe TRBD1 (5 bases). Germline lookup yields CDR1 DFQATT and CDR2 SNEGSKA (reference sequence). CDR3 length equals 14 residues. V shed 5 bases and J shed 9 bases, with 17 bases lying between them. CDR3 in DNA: TGCAGTGCTCTACAGGCCTTAGGCGGTTCACCCCTCCACTTT. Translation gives CSALQALGGSPLHF.

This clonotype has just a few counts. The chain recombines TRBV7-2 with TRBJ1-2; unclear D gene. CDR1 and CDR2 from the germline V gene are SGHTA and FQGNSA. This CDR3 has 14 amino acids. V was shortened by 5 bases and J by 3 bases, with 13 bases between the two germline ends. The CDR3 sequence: CASSQNAGDYGYTF. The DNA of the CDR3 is TGTGCCAGCAGCCAGAACGCGGGAGACTATGGCTACACCTTC.

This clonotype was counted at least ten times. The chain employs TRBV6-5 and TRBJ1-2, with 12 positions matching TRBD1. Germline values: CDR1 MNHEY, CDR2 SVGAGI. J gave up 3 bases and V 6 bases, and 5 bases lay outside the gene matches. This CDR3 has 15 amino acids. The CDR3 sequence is CASSSGTGGHYGYTF. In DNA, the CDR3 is TGTGCCAGCAGCTCCGGGACAGGGGGCCACTATGGCTACACCTTC.

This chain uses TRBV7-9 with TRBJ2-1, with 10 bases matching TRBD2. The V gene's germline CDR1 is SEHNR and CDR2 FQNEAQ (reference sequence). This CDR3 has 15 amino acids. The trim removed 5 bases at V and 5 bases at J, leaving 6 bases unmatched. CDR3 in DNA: TGTGCCAGCAGCCGAGCGGGAGGGTCCCACAATGAGCAGTTCTTC. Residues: CASSRAGGSHNEQFF. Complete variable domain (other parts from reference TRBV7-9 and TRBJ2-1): DTGVSQNPRHKITKRGQNVTFRCDPISEHNRLYWYRQTLGQGPEFLTYFQNEAQLEKSRLLSDRFSAERPKGSFSTLEIQRTEQGDSAMYLCASSRAGGSHNEQFFGPGTRLTVL.

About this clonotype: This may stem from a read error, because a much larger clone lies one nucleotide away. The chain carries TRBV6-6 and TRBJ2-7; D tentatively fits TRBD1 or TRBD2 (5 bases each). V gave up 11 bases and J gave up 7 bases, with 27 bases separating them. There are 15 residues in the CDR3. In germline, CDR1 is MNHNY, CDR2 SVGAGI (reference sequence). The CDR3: CASVQGASSYNEQYF. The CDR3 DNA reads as TGTGCCTCGGTCCAGGGAGCCAGCTCCTACAATGAGCAGTACTTC.

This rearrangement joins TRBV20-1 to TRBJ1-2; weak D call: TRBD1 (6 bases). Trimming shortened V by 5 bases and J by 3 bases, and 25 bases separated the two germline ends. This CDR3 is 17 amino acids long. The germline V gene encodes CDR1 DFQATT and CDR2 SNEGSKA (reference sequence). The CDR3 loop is CSAYEPGQPLGHYGYTF. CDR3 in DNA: TGCAGTGCTTACGAACCGGGACAACCCCTAGGCCACTATGGCTACACCTTC.

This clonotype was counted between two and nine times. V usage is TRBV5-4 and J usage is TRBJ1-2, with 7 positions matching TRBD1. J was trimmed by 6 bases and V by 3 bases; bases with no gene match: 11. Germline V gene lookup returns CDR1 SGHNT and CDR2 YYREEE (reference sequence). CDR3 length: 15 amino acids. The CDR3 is CASSSERGQIDGYTF. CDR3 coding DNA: TGTGCCAGCAGCTCAGAGAGGGGGCAGATCGATGGCTACACCTTC.

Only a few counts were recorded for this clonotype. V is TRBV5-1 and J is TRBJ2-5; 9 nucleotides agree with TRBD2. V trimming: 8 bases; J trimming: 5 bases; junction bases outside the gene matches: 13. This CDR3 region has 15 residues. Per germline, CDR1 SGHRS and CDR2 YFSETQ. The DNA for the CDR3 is TGCGCCAGTGCGGGCGCGGGAGGGCCTTTGGAGACCCAGTACTTC. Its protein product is CASAGAGGPLETQYF.

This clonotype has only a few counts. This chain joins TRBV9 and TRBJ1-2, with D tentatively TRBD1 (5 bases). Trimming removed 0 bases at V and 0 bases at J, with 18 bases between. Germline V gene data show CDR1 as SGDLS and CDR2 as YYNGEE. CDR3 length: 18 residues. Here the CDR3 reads CASSVEGRRSYSNYGYTF. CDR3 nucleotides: TGTGCCAGCAGCGTAGAGGGACGGAGATCGTATTCTAACTATGGCTACACCTTC.

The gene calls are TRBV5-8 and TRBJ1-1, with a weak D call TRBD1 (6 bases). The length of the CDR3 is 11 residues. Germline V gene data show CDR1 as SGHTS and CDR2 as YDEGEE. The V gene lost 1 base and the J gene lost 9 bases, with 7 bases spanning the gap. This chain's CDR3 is CASSLWGQAFF. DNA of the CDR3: TGTGCCAGCAGCTTGTGGGGGCAAGCTTTCTTT.

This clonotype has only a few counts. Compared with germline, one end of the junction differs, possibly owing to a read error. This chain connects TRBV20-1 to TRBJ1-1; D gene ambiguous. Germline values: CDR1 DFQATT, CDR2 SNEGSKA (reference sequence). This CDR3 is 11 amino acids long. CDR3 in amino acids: CSARQNSEAFF. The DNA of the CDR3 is TGCAGTGCTAGGCAGAACTCTGAAGCTTTCTTT.

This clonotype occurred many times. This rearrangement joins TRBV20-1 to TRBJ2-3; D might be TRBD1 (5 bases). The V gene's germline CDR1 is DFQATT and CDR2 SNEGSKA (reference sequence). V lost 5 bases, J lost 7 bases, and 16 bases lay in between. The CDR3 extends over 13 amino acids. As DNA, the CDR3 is TGCAGTGCTCTAAAGGACCAGGGCAATACGCAGTATTTT. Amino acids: CSALKDQGNTQYF.

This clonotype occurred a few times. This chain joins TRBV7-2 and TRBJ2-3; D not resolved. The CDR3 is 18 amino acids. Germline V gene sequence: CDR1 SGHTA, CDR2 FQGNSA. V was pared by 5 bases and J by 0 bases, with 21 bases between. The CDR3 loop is CASSPHDEAATSTDTQYF. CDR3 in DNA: TGTGCCAGCAGCCCCCACGACGAGGCGGCTACAAGCACAGATACGCAGTATTTT.

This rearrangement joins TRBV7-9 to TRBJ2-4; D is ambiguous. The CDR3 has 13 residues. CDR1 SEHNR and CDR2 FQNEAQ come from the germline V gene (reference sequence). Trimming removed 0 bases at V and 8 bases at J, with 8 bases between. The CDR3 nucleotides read TGTGCCAGCAGCTTAGCCCAAAGGGACATTCAGTACTTC. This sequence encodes CASSLAQRDIQYF.

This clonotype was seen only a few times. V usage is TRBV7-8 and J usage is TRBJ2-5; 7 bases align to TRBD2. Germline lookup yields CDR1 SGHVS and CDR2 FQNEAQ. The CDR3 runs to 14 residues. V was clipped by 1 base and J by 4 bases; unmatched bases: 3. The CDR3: CASSLVGGSETQYF. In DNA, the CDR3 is TGTGCCAGCAGCTTAGTGGGGGGGTCAGAGACCCAGTACTTC.

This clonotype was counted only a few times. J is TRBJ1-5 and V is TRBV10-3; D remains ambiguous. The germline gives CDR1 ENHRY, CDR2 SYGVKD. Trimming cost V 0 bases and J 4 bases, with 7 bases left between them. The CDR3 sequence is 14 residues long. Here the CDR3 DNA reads TGTGCCATCAGTGAGTCGGGGTTGAATCAGCCCCAGCATTTT. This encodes CAISESGLNQPQHF.

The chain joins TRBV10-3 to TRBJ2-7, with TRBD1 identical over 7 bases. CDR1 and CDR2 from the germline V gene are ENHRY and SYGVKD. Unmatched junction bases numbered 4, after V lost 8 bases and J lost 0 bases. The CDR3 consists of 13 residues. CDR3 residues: CAILRDSSYEQYF. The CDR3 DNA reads TGTGCCATCCTCCGGGACAGCTCCTACGAGCAGTACTTC.

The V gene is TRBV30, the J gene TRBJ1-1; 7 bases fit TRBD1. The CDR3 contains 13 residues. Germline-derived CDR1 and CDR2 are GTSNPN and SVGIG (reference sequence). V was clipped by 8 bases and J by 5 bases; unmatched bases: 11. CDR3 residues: CAGSRGFETEAFF. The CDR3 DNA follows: TGTGCCGGATCCAGGGGGTTTGAGACTGAAGCTTTCTTT. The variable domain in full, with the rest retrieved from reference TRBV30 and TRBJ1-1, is SQTIHQWPATLVQPVGSPLSLECTVEGTSNPNLYWYRQAAGRGLQLLFYSVGIGQISSEVPQNLSASRPQDRQFILSSKKLLLSDSGFYLCAGSRGFETEAFFGQGTRLTVV.

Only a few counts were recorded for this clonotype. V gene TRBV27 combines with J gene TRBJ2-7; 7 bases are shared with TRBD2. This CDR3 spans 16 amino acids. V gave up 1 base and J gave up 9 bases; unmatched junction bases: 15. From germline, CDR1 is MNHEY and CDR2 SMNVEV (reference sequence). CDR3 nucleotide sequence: TGTGCCAGCAGTTTATTCAGCGGGACGGAAGGAACCGTGCAGTACTTC. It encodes CASSLFSGTEGTVQYF.

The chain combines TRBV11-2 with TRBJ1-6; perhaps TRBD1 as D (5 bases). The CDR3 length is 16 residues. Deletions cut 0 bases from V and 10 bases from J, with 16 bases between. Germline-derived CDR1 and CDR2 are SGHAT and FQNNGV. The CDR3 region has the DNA TGTGCCAGCAGCTTAGATTACTATGCAGGGACCTCACCCCTCCACTTT. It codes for CASSLDYYAGTSPLHF. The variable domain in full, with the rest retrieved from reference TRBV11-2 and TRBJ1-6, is EAGVAQSPRYKIIEKRQSVAFWCNPISGHATLYWYQQILGQGPKLLIQFQNNGVVDDSQLPKDRFSAERLKGVDSTLKIQPAKLEDSAVYLCASSLDYYAGTSPLHFGNGTRLTVT.

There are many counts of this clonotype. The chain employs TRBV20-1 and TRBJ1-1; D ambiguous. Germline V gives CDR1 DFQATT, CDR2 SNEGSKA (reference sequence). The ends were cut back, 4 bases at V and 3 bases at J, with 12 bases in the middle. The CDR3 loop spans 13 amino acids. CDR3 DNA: TGCAGTGCTACTAGGACCCGGGACACTGAAGCTTTCTTT. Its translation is CSATRTRDTEAFF.

For the CDR3, the DNA is TGTGCCAGCAGTCAAGAGGGACTGCTAAATCAGCCCCAGCATTTT. It is translated as CASSQEGLLNQPQHF. The gene calls are TRBV6-2 or TRBV6-3 and TRBJ1-5, with D perhaps TRBD1 (5 bases). Trimming took off 5 bases at V and 4 bases at J, with 15 bases between the two ends. This CDR3 is 15 amino acids long. Per germline, CDR1 MNHEY and CDR2 SVGEGT.